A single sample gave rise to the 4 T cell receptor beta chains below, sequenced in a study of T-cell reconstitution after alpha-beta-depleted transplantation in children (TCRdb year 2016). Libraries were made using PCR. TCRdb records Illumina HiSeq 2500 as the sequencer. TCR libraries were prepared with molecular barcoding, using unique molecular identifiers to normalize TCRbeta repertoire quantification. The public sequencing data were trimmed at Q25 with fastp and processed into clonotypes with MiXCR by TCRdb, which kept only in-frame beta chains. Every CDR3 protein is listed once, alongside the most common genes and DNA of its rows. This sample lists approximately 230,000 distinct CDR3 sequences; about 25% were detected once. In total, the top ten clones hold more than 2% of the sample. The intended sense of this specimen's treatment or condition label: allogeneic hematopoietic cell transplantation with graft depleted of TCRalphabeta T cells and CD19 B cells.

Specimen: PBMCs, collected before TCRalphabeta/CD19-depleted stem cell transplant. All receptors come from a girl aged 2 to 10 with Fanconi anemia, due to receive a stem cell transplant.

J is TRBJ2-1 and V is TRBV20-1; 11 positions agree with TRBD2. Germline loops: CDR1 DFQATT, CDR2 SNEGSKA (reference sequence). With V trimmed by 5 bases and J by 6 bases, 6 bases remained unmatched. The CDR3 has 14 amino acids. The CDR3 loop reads CSALLAGGLNEQFF. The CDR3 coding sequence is TGCAGTGCTCTCCTAGCGGGGGGACTCAATGAGCAGTTCTTC.

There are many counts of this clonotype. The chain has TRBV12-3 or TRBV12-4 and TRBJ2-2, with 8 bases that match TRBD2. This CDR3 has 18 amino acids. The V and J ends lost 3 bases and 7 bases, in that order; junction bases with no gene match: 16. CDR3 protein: CASSLDVTSASVGGELFF. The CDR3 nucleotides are TGTGCCAGCAGTTTGGATGTGACTAGCGCATCTGTAGGCGGGGAGCTGTTTTTT.

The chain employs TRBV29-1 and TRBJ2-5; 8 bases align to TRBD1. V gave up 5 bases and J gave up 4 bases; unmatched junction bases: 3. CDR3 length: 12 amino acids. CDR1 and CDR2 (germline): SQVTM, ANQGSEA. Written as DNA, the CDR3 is TGCAGCGTTCAGGGGGCGGGAGAGACCCAGTACTTC. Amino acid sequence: CSVQGAGETQYF.

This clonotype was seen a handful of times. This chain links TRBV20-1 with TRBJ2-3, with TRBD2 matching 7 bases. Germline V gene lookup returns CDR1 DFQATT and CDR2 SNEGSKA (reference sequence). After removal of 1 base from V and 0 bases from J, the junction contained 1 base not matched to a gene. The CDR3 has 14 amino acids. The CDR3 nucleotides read TGCAGTGCTAGAGTTAGCGGGAGCACAGATACGCAGTATTTT. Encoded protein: CSARVSGSTDTQYF.